The 20 T cell receptor beta chains given below trace back to one sample, sequenced in a study of OX40 agonist ivuxolimab in advanced cancers. Libraries were prepared by immunoSEQ multiplex PCR; TCRdb keeps only in-frame clonotypes and omits some of them. The sample has fewer than 45,000 clones; approximately 80% are singletons. Sequenced here: CD4+ or CD8+ T cells sorted from blood, sampled in a trial of the OX40 agonist ivuxolimab. These receptor sequences come from an adult with an advanced solid tumor such as melanoma, head and neck, liver or kidney cancer.

This rearrangement joins TRBV7-8 to TRBJ2-7; TRBD1 matches 10 bases. V shed 4 bases and J 7 bases; nucleotides not matched to a gene: 7. The CDR3 is made up of 14 amino acids. Germline values: CDR1 SGHVS, CDR2 FQNEAQ. CDR3 protein: CASSSSGDRGEQYF. The CDR3 DNA sequence: TGTGCCAGCAGCTCGTCAGGGGACAGGGGAGAGCAGTACTTC. Combining the CDR3 with reference TRBV7-8 and TRBJ2-7 gives the whole variable domain GAGVSQSPRYKVAKRGQDVALRCDPISGHVSLFWYQQALGQGPEFLTYFQNEAQLDKSGLPSDRFFAERPEGSVSTLKIQRTQQEDSAVYLCASSSSGDRGEQYFGPGTRLTVT.

V usage is TRBV27 and J usage is TRBJ2-1; D is unresolved. CDR1 and CDR2 (germline): MNHEY, SMNVEV (reference sequence). CDR3 size: 14 residues. V was cut by 2 bases and J by 13 bases, with 18 bases left in between. The DNA for the CDR3 is TGTGCCAGCAGTTTAACCAATCGTTTCTTAGGTCAGTTCTTC. Translating gives CASSLTNRFLGQFF.

This clone was seen just once. V is TRBV28 and J is TRBJ1-2; perhaps TRBD1 as D (6 bases). The CDR3 contains 15 residues. V dropped 5 bases and J dropped 2 bases, with 15 bases sitting between them. Germline loops: CDR1 MDHEN, CDR2 SYDVKM. DNA of the CDR3: TGTGCCAGCAGTCCAATCATACAGGGCAACTATGGCTACACCTTC. The encoded protein is CASSPIIQGNYGYTF.

The gene calls are TRBV29-1 and TRBJ2-7; the D call may be TRBD1 or TRBD2 (7 bases each). This CDR3 spans 13 amino acids. Germline V gives CDR1 SQVTM, CDR2 ANQGSEA. V was shortened by 4 bases and J by 2 bases, with 12 bases between the two germline ends. In DNA, the CDR3 is TGCAGCGTTGCAGGGGGGGGTACCTACGAGCAGTACTTC. Translating it yields CSVAGGGTYEQYF.

This sequence joins TRBV4-2 and TRBJ2-5; D is uncertain. V lost 5 bases and J 5 bases, leaving 15 bases between the germline ends. Per the germline V gene, CDR1 is LGHNA and CDR2 is YNFKEQ. The CDR3 spans 14 residues. The CDR3 loop reads CASSSDILGETQYF. Written as DNA, the CDR3 is TGTGCCAGCAGCTCCGACATTCTCGGGGAGACCCAGTACTTC.

This clone was seen more than once but under ten times. This chain links TRBV7-8 with TRBJ2-3, with TRBD2 matching over 12 bases. The V gene end was trimmed by 2 bases and the J gene end by 9 bases; junction bases not matched to a gene: 9. The CDR3 has 16 amino acids. CDR1 SGHVS and CDR2 FQNEAQ come from the germline V gene. CDR3 sequence reads: CASSLIGLAGGGTQYF. The CDR3 bases are TGTGCCAGCAGCTTAATAGGGCTAGCGGGAGGGGGGACGCAGTATTTT.

The rearrangement joins TRBV9 to TRBJ2-2, with D uncertain. CDR3 size: 16 residues. Germline V gene data show CDR1 as SGDLS and CDR2 as YYNGEE. Trimming shortened V by 0 bases and J by 0 bases, and 9 bases separated the two germline ends. The CDR3 here is CASSVDPGPNTGELFF. DNA for the CDR3: TGTGCCAGCAGCGTAGATCCAGGTCCGAACACCGGGGAGCTGTTTTTT.

The gene calls are TRBV7-9 and TRBJ2-7; 7 nucleotides agree with TRBD1. CDR1 is SEHNR, CDR2 FQNEAQ, per germline (reference sequence). Trimming removed 2 bases from V and 5 bases from J; junction bases left unmatched: 6. CDR3 length: 14 residues. The CDR3 sequence is CASSLPQGVHEQYF. The CDR3 nucleotides are TGTGCCAGCAGCTTACCGCAGGGGGTCCACGAGCAGTACTTC.

The chain employs TRBV10-3 and TRBJ1-2; D gene unclear. Looked up from germline, CDR1 is ENHRY and CDR2 is SYGVKD. Trimming took 7 bases from V and 2 from J, leaving 11 bases between them. The CDR3 length is 13 residues. For the CDR3, the DNA is TGTGCCATCAATGCCAACCTCAACTATGGCTACACCTTC. It yields the protein CAINANLNYGYTF.

This clone occurred a few times. The V and J genes are TRBV19 and TRBJ1-1; 7 bases align to TRBD1. Germline-derived CDR1 and CDR2 are LNHDA and SQIVND (reference sequence). The CDR3 is 17 residues long. Unmatched junction bases numbered 16, after V lost 3 bases and J lost 6 bases. The CDR3 sequence: CASSILIYRGGISEAFF. The CDR3 coding sequence is TGTGCCAGTAGTATCTTAATCTACCGAGGGGGCATATCTGAAGCTTTCTTT. The full variable domain, rest sourced from reference TRBV19 and TRBJ1-1, is DGGITQSPKYLFRKEGQNVTLSCEQNLNHDAMYWYRQDPGQGLRLIYYSQIVNDFQKGDIAEGYSVSREKKESFPLTVTSAQKNPTAFYLCASSILIYRGGISEAFFGQGTRLTVV.

This clone was seen once. This CDR3 reads CASSLAGNEQFF. In DNA, the CDR3 is TGTGCCAGCAGCTTAGCGGGAAATGAGCAGTTCTTC. The chain uses TRBV11-2 and TRBJ2-1, with D tentatively TRBD2 (5 bases). Per the germline V gene, CDR1 is SGHAT and CDR2 is FQNNGV. Trimming shortened V by 1 base and J by 7 bases, and 5 bases separated the two germline ends. The length of the CDR3 is 12 residues.

The DNA of the CDR3 is TGTGCCAGCAGCACCTCGACAGGGGACGAGCAGTACTTC. This encodes CASSTSTGDEQYF. The chain is built from TRBV6-4 and TRBJ2-7, with TRBD1 identical over 8 bases. Germline assignment: CDR1 MRHNA and CDR2 SNTAGT. CDR3 size: 13 residues. V was pared by 6 bases and J by 5 bases, with 6 bases of the junction left unmatched.

V and J are TRBV19 and TRBJ1-3, with 7 nucleotides matching TRBD1. Germline trimming cut 5 bases from V and 4 bases from J; bases unmatched to any gene: 5. CDR3 length equals 14 residues. Germline V CDR1 and CDR2: LNHDA, SQIVND (reference sequence). In DNA form, the CDR3 reads TGTGCCAGTAGTGCCACAGGGGCCGGAAACACCATATATTTT. This sequence encodes CASSATGAGNTIYF.

The sample holds one count of this clone. Other DNA sequences within the sample encode an identical CDR3. The J gene is TRBJ2-1, the V gene TRBV15; tentatively, D is TRBD2 (6 bases). Trimming pared 1 base from V and 5 bases from J, leaving 9 bases between. Germline V gives CDR1 LNHNV, CDR2 YYDKDF (reference sequence). This CDR3 region has 14 residues. CDR3 DNA sequence: TGTGCCACCAGCAGAGGAGGAGGGAACAATGAGCAGTTCTTC. It codes for CATSRGGGNNEQFF.

The chain uses TRBV27 and TRBJ2-3; D uncertain. The V end lost 5 bases, the J end lost 5 bases, and 14 bases lay between the germline ends. Germline loops: CDR1 MNHEY, CDR2 SMNVEV (reference sequence). CDR3 length equals 14 residues. The chain's CDR3 is CASSPPLRRDTQYF. The CDR3 DNA is TGTGCCAGCAGTCCGCCCCTACGCCGAGATACGCAGTATTTT.

The chain joins TRBV5-4 to TRBJ2-1, with TRBD1 as a possible D gene (5 bases). Trimming removed 4 bases from V and 3 bases from J, with 8 bases in between. The CDR3 spans 13 residues. The germline V gene has CDR1 SGHNT and CDR2 YYREEE (reference sequence). The DNA for the CDR3 is TGTGCCAGCAGCCCGCAGGGCTACAATGAGCAGTTCTTC. Protein product: CASSPQGYNEQFF.

In this sample, this clone turned up a few times. The chain couples TRBV18 to TRBJ2-7; TRBD1 agrees at 9 bases. CDR3 size: 14 residues. J lost 5 bases, V lost 1 base, and 3 bases had no gene match. Germline CDR1 is KGHSH and CDR2 is LQKENI. CDR3 DNA: TGTGCCAGCTCACCACGGGGACAGGGCGACGAGCAGTACTTC. It translates to CASSPRGQGDEQYF.

The chain is built from TRBV30 and TRBJ2-2; D is possibly TRBD2 (6 bases). The germline CDR1 and CDR2 sequences are GTSNPN and SVGIG (reference sequence). The V end lost 0 bases, the J end lost 4 bases, and 12 bases lay between the germline ends. This CDR3 comprises 15 residues. The CDR3 is CAWSVGGRGTGELFF. Here the CDR3 DNA reads TGTGCCTGGAGTGTCGGGGGACGTGGCACCGGGGAGCTGTTTTTT. The full variable domain, with the rest looked up from reference TRBV30 and TRBJ2-2, is SQTIHQWPATLVQPVGSPLSLECTVEGTSNPNLYWYRQAAGRGLQLLFYSVGIGQISSEVPQNLSASRPQDRQFILSSKKLLLSDSGFYLCAWSVGGRGTGELFFGEGSRLTVL.

The chain is built from TRBV18 and TRBJ1-3, with D possibly being TRBD1 (6 bases). Trimming pared 2 bases from V and 4 bases from J, leaving 9 bases between. The CDR3 totals 14 residues. The germline CDR1 and CDR2 sequences are KGHSH and LQKENI. CDR3 protein: CASSPTQGGNTIYF. The CDR3 DNA sequence: TGTGCCAGCTCACCAACACAGGGAGGAAACACCATATATTTT.

The rearrangement joins TRBV2 to TRBJ2-3; D not certain. The CDR3 contains 13 residues. V was shortened by 8 bases and J by 6 bases, with 15 bases between the two germline ends. From germline, CDR1 is SNHLY and CDR2 FYNNEI. The CDR3: CASSGRYSDTQYF. In DNA, the CDR3 is TGTGCCAGCTCAGGCAGATATTCTGATACGCAGTATTTT.